This T cell receptor (beta chain) came from a study of cytomegalovirus exposure and HLA in healthy donors. Study-level results: It is likely that the observed cluster of highly shared sequence variants was a sequencing artifact. Most sequenced TCRs were rare (though some public TCRs occurred in many donors). In vitro confirmation showed a few CMV-associated chains to be CMV antigen specific.

About this clone itself: The target antigen is unknown.

13 Jbeta primers and 60 Vbeta primers were used for the PCR. Authors' methods: Later, tens of millions of unique TCR beta chains were counted in an analysis, and approximately 9.9 million of them were shared. Assay used: immunoSEQ multiplex PCR; TCRdb lists only in-frame clones, some missing. That table is the source of V, J and clone size, and D and trimming were worked out from the DNA. The sample gives 130,000 to 150,000 clones, roughly three quarters of which show up once; 4.5% to 6.5% is in the top ten. This CDR3 contains 14 residues. Germline V CDR1 and CDR2: SGDLS, YYNGEE. V dropped 4 bases and J dropped 2; count of bases not matched to a gene: 3.

The material sequenced was PBMCs. The source is a male donor in good health and CMV-seronegative. The chain couples TRBV9 to TRBJ1-3, with 7 bases lining up with TRBD1. CDR3 nucleotide sequence: TGTGCCAGCAGCCCCCAGGGGGCTGGAAACACCATATATTTT. This codes for CASSPQGAGNTIYF.